This T cell receptor beta chain was sequenced for a study of cytotoxic CD8 clonotypes in ibrutinib-treated CLL. Study-wide context: Responses comprised around 24 partial and 2 complete; at median around 67 months, around 15 remained remitted and some twelve progressed. Mean per-sample yields comprised 255,043 productive templates and 94,082 productive rearrangements. Study-level points and caveats: Baseline clonality was higher than in age-matched healthy donors and moved in step with circulating CD8+ T-cell counts.

The CDR3 has 14 residues. V lost 0 bases and J 4 bases, leaving 11 bases between the germline ends. Germline values: CDR1 SGHRS, CDR2 YFSETQ. Sequenced by immunoSEQ multiplex PCR; TCRdb stores in-frame clones only, minus some. The sample shows fewer than 55,000 clones, 57% of them seen only once. For this clone: The antigen is undetermined.

This receptor was identified in a human donor with chronic lymphocytic leukemia. The chain is built from TRBV5-1 and TRBJ2-7; perhaps TRBD1 as D (6 bases). The specimen was PBMCs, collected after 24 months of ibrutinib treatment. CDR3 amino acids: CASSLARGSYEQYF. Written as DNA, the CDR3 is TGCGCCAGCAGCTTGGCCAGGGGATCTTACGAGCAGTACTTC.